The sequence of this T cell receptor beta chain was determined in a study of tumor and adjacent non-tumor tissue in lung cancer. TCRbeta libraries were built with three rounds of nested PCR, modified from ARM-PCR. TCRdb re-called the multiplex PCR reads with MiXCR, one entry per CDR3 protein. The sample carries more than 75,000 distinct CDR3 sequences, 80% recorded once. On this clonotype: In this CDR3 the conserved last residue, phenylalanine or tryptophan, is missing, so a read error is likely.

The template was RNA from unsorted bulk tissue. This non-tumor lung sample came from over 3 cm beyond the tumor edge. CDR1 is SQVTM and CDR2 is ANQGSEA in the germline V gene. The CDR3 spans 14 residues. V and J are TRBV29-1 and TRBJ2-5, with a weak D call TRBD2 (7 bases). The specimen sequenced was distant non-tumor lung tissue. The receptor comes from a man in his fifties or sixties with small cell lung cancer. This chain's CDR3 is CSVRRGGFQGTQYI. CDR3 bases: TGCAGCGTTCGGAGGGGGGGCTTCCAAGGGACCCAGTACATC.